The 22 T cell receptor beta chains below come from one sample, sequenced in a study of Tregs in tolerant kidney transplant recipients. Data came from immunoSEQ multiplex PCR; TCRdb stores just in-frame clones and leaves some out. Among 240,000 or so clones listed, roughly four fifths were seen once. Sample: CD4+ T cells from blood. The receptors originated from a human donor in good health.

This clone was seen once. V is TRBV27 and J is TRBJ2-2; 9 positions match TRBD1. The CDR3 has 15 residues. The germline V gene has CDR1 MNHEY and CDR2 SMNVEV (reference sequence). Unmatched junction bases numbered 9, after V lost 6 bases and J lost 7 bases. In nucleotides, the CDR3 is TGTGCCAGCAGACCTACCGGGACAGGGAGCGGGGAGCTGTTTTTT. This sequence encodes CASRPTGTGSGELFF.

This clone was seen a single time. CDR3 in amino acids: CASSEWSGTGSASYEQYF. The CDR3 DNA follows: TGTGCCAGCAGTGAATGGTCAGGGACAGGGTCTGCCTCCTACGAGCAGTACTTC. The rearrangement joins TRBV25-1 to TRBJ2-7; 9 nucleotides agree with TRBD1. V shed 1 base, J shed 0 bases, and the junction held 10 bases outside the gene matches. The germline V gene has CDR1 MGHDK and CDR2 SYGVNS. This CDR3 region has 18 residues.

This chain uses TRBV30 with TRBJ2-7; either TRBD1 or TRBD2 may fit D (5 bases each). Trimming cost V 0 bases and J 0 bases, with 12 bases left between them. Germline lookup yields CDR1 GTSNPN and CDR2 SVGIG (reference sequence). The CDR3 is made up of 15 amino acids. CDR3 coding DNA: TGTGCCTGGAGTGTGCAGGGACGGGACTCCTACGAGCAGTACTTC. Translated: CAWSVQGRDSYEQYF.

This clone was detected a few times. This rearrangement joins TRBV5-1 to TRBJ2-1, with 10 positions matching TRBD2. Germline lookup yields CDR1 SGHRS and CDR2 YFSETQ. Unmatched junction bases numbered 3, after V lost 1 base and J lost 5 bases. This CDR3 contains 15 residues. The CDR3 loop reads CASSLTSGANNEQFF. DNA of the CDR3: TGCGCCAGCAGCTTGACTAGCGGGGCTAACAATGAGCAGTTCTTC.

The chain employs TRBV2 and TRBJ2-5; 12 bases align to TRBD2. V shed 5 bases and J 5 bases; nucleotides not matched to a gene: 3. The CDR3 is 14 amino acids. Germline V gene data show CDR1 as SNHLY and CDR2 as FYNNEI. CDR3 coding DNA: TGTGCCAGCAGTACGACTAGCGGGAGTGAGACCCAGTACTTC. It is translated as CASSTTSGSETQYF.

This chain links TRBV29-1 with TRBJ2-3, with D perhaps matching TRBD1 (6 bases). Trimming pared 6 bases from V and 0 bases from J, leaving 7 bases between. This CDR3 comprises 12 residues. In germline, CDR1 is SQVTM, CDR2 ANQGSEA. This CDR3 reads CSVGQSTDTQYF. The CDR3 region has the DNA TGCAGCGTCGGACAGAGCACAGATACGCAGTATTTT.

CDR3 loop: CASRHTAHSGNTIYF. CDR3 nucleotide sequence: TGTGCCAGCAGACACACGGCACACTCTGGAAACACCATATATTTT. The V and J genes are TRBV6-6 and TRBJ1-3; D is ambiguous. This CDR3 has 15 residues. V dropped 6 bases and J dropped 0 bases, with 12 bases sitting between them. CDR1 MNHNY and CDR2 SVGAGI come from the germline V gene (reference sequence).

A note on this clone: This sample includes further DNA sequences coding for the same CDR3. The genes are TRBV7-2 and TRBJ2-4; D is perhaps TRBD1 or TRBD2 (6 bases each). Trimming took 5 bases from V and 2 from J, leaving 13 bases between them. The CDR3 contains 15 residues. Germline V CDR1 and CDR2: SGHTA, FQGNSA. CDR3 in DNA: TGTGCCAGCAGCCAAGGAGGGGGAACCAAAAACATTCAGTACTTC. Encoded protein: CASSQGGGTKNIQYF.

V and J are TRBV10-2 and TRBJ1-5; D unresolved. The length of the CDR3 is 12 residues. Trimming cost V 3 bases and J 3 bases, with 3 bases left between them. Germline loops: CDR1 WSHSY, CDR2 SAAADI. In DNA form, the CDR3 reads TGCGCCAGCAGTGATTTCAATCAGCCCCAGCATTTT. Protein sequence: CASSDFNQPQHF.

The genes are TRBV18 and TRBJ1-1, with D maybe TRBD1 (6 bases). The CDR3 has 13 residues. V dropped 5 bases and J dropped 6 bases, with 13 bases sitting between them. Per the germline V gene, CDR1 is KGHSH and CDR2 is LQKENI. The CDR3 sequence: CASSSNRDPEAFF. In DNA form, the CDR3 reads TGTGCCAGCTCATCCAACAGGGACCCTGAAGCTTTCTTT.

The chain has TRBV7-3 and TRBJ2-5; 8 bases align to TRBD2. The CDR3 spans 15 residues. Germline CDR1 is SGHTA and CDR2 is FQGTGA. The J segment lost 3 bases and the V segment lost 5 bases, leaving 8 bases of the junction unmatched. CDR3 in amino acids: CASSKAGAPKETQYF. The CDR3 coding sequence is TGTGCCAGCAGCAAAGCGGGGGCACCGAAAGAGACCCAGTACTTC.

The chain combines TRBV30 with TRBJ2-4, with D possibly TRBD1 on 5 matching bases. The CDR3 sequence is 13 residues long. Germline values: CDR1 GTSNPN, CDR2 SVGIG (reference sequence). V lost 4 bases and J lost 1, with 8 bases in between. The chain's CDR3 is CAWIKGAKNIQYF. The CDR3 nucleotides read TGTGCCTGGATTAAGGGGGCCAAAAACATTCAGTACTTC.

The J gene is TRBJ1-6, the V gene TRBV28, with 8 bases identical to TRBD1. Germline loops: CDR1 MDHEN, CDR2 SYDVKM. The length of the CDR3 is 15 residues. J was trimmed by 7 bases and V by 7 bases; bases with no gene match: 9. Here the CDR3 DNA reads TGTGCCAGCATCACCGGACAGGGATTAAATTCACCCCTCCACTTT. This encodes CASITGQGLNSPLHF.

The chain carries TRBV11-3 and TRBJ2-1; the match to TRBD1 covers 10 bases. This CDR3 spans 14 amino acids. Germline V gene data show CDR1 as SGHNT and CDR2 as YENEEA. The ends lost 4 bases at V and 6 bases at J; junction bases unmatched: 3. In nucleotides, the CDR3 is TGTGCCAGCAGCTCAAGACAGGGGGCCAATGAGCAGTTCTTC. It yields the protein CASSSRQGANEQFF. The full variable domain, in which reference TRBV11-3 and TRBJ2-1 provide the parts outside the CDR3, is EAGVVQSPRYKIIEKKQPVAFWCNPISGHNTLYWYLQNLGQGPELLIRYENEEAVDDSQLPKDRFSAERLKGVDSTLKIQPAELGDSAVYLCASSSRQGANEQFFGPGTRLTVL.

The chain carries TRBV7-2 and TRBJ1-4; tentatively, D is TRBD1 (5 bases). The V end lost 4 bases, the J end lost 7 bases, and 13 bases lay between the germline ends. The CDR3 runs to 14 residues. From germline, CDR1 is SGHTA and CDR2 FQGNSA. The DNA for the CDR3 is TGTGCCAGCAGCTCCGCGATTGGGGGTGAAAAACTGTTTTTT. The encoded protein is CASSSAIGGEKLFF.

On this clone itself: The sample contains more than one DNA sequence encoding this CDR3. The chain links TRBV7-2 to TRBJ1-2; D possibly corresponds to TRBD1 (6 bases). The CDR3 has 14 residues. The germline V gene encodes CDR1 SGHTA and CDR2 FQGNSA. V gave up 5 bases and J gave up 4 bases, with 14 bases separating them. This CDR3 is CASSVRQVRYGYTF. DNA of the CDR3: TGTGCCAGCAGCGTAAGACAGGTGCGCTATGGCTACACCTTC.

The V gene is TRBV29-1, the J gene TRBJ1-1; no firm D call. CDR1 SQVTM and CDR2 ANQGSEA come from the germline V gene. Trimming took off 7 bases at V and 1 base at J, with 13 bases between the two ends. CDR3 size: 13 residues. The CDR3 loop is CSAGPPPNTEAFF. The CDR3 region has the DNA TGCAGCGCCGGACCGCCCCCGAACACTGAAGCTTTCTTT.

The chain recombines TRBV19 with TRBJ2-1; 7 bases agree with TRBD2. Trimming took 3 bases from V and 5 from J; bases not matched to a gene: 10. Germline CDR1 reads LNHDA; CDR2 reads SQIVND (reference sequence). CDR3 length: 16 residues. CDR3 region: CASSMGLRKLDNEQFF. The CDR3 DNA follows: TGTGCCAGTAGTATGGGACTACGGAAATTGGACAATGAGCAGTTCTTC.

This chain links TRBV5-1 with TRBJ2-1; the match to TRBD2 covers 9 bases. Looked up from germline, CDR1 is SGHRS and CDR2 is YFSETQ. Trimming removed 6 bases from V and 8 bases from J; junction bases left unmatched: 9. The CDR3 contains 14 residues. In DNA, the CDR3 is TGCGCCAGCACTACCTTTGCGGGAGGGGATGAGCAGTTCTTC. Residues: CASTTFAGGDEQFF.

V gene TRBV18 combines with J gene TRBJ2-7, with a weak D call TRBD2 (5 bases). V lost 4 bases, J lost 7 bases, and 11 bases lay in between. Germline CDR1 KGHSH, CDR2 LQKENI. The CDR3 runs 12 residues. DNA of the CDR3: TGTGCCAGCTCACTTTCGAGGGAAGAGCAGTACTTC. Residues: CASSLSREEQYF. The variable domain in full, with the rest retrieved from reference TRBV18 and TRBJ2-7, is NAGVMQNPRHLVRRRGQEARLRCSPMKGHSHVYWYRQLPEEGLKFMVYLQKENIIDESGMPKERFSAEFPKEGPSILRIQQVVRGDSAAYFCASSLSREEQYFGPGTRLTVT.

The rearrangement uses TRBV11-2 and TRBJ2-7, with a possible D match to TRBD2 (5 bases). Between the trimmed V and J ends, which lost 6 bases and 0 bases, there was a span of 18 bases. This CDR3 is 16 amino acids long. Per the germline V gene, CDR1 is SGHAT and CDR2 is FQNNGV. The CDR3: CASRVASYGVSYEQYF. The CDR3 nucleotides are TGTGCCAGCAGGGTAGCCTCCTACGGGGTCTCCTACGAGCAGTACTTC.

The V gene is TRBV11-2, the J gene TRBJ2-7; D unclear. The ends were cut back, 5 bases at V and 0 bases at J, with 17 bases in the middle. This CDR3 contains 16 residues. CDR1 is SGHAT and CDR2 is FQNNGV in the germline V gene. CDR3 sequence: CASSPQLGRSSYEQYF. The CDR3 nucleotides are TGTGCCAGCAGCCCCCAACTCGGACGCAGCTCCTACGAGCAGTACTTC.